This T cell receptor (beta chain) was retrieved from a study of T cells expressing NK-cell markers. In the study overall: The study drew TCR beta repertoires from sorted CD3+CD56+NKG2C+, CD3+CD56+NKG2C- and CD3+CD56-NKG2C+ T cells. Sequencing covered eight donors, seven HCMV-seropositive and one seronegative. Study findings and constraints: A few donors showed these clonotypes also leading the CD3+CD56-NKG2C+ fraction.

In regard to this clonotype: Its antigen is undetermined.

TCRdb re-called the 5' RACE reads and catalogs CDR3 proteins one per entry, DNA excluded. In total, the table holds about 260,000 distinct CDR3 sequences. The sequenced material came from blood T cells: a sorted CD56 or NKG2C T cell subset, CD4+ or CD8+ T cells, or bulk PBMC T cells (not recorded which). This clonotype was obtained from a man between 18 and 35 years old in good health.

CDR3 sequence reads: CASSPRGWEQFF. V gene TRBV9 combines with J gene TRBJ2-1; TCRdb returns TRBD1, unconfirmable since there is no DNA. Germline CDR1 is SGDLS and CDR2 is YYNGEE. The CDR3 runs 12 residues.